These T cell receptor beta chains were read from a single sample in a study of blood T cell repertoires in COVID-19. Libraries were prepared by immunoSEQ multiplex PCR; TCRdb keeps only in-frame clonotypes and omits some of them. The data hold some 240,000 clones, with 65% to 85% observed a single time. Sequencing used peripheral blood. All receptors come from a human donor in a cohort sampled during active COVID-19. The CDR3 runs from the conserved cysteine through the conserved F or W. Each record gives: clone size, D gene, J gene, V gene, CDR3 length, CDR3 protein, CDR3 DNA. A D gene is named only where the DNA matches it firmly. Some rows have no size entry. The others give once, few or many, or a class for an expanded clone.

many TRBD1 TRBJ1-5 TRBV19 13 CASTRDRDQPQHF TGTGCCAGTACTCGGGACAGGGACCAGCCCCAGCATTTT
few - TRBJ1-3 TRBV4-2 16 CASSQEGTGSGNTIYF TGTGCCAGCAGCCAAGAAGGAACAGGCTCTGGAAACACCATATATTTT
- - TRBJ2-7 TRBV7-2 14 CASSQRGAEYEQYF TGTGCCAGCAGCCAACGGGGGGCCGAGTACGAGCAGTACTTC
once TRBD1 TRBJ2-7 TRBV29-1 13 CSVESGQDYEQYF TGCAGCGTTGAATCGGGACAGGACTACGAGCAGTACTTC
- - TRBJ2-1 TRBV28 12 CASSSPRDEQFF TGTGCCAGCAGTTCCCCCAGGGATGAGCAGTTCTTC
once TRBD1 TRBJ1-1 TRBV24-1 15 CATSRGGGEDTEAFF TGTGCCACCAGCCGAGGGGGCGGGGAGGACACTGAAGCTTTCTTT
- TRBD1 TRBJ1-3 TRBV6-5 15 CASRETGGSGNTIYF TGTGCCAGCAGGGAGACAGGGGGCTCTGGAAACACCATATATTTT
once - TRBJ1-1 TRBV7-8 17 CASSLGRVRYSGTEAFF TGTGCCAGCAGCTTAGGCAGGGTGCGGTATTCTGGAACTGAAGCTTTCTTT
- - TRBJ1-3 TRBV9 15 CASSVGATSGNTIYF TGTGCCAGCAGCGTAGGGGCGACGTCTGGAAACACCATATATTTT
- - TRBJ1-1 TRBV19 15 CASSIGGDGVTEAFF TGTGCCAGTAGTATAGGGGGGGACGGAGTCACTGAAGCTTTCTTT
- - TRBJ2-5 TRBV5-5 15 CASTSPPAEIETQYF TGTGCCAGCACCTCTCCCCCAGCGGAAATAGAGACCCAGTACTTC
- TRBD1 TRBJ1-1 TRBV29-1 12 CSGGTVDTEAFF TGCAGCGGCGGGACAGTAGACACTGAAGCTTTCTTT
- - TRBJ2-7 TRBV5-1 16 CASSPYRDNYSYEQYF TGCGCCAGCAGCCCTTACCGGGACAATTACTCCTACGAGCAGTACTTC
- TRBD2 TRBJ2-5 TRBV9 16 CASSLGTSGAYGTQYF TGTGCCAGCAGCCTAGGGACTAGCGGGGCGTATGGGACCCAGTACTTC
- - TRBJ1-5 TRBV9 15 CASSVEGRAGQPQHF TGTGCCAGCAGCGTAGAGGGTAGGGCGGGTCAGCCCCAGCATTTT
once - TRBJ1-1 TRBV29-1 13 CSYWEGLDTEAFF TGCAGCTACTGGGAGGGGTTGGACACTGAAGCTTTCTTT